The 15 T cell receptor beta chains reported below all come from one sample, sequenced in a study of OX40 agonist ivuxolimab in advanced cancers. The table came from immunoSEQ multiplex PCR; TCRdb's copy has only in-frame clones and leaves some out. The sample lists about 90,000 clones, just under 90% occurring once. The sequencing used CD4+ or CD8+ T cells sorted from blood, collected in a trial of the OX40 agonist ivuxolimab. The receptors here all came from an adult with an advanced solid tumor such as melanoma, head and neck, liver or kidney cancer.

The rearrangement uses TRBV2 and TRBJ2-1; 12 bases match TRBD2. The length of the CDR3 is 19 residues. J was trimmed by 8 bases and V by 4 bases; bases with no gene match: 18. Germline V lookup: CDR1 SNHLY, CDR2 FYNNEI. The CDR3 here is CASSAQLGRGTSGSHEQFF. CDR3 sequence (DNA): TGTGCCAGCAGTGCCCAATTGGGTCGGGGGACTAGCGGGTCCCATGAGCAGTTCTTC.

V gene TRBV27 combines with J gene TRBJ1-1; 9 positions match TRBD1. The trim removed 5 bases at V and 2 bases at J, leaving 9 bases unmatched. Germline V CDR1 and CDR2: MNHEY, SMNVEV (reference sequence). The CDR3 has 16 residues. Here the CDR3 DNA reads TGTGCCAGCAGTCGCGGACAGGGGTGGCCAAACACTGAAGCTTTCTTT. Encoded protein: CASSRGQGWPNTEAFF.

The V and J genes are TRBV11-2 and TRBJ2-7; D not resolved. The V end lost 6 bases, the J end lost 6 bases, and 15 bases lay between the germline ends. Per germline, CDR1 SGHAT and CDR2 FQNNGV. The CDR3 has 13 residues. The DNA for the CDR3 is TGTGCCAGCAGTTCTATACAGATCTTCGAGCAGTACTTC. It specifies CASSSIQIFEQYF. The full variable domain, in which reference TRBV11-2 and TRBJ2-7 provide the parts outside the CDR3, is EAGVAQSPRYKIIEKRQSVAFWCNPISGHATLYWYQQILGQGPKLLIQFQNNGVVDDSQLPKDRFSAERLKGVDSTLKIQPAKLEDSAVYLCASSSIQIFEQYFGPGTRLTVT.

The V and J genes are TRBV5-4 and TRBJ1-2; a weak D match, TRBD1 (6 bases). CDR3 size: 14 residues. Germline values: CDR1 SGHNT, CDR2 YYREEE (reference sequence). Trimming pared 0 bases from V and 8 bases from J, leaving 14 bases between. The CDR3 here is CASSLGAGEGGYTF. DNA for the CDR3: TGTGCCAGCAGCTTGGGGGCAGGGGAGGGAGGCTACACCTTC.

Here the CDR3 DNA reads TGCGCCAGCAGCCCCCGACAACAAGAGACCCAGTACTTC. It specifies CASSPRQQETQYF. The gene calls are TRBV4-1 and TRBJ2-5; D uncertain. The V and J ends lost 4 bases and 2 bases respectively, with 8 bases between them. Per the germline V gene, CDR1 is MGHRA and CDR2 is YSYEKL. The CDR3 contains 13 residues.

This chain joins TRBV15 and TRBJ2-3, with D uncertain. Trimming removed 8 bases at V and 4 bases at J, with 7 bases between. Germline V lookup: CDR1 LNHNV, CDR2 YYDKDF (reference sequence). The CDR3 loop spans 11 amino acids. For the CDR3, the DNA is TGTGCCACCCGCGATTCAGATACGCAGTATTTT. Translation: CATRDSDTQYF.

This chain's CDR3 is CASTGRETQYF. In DNA, the CDR3 is TGTGCCAGCACAGGTCGAGAGACCCAGTACTTC. The chain has TRBV28 and TRBJ2-5; D is unresolved. Trimming cost V 7 bases and J 4 bases, with 7 bases left between them. Germline lookup yields CDR1 MDHEN and CDR2 SYDVKM. The CDR3 has 11 residues.

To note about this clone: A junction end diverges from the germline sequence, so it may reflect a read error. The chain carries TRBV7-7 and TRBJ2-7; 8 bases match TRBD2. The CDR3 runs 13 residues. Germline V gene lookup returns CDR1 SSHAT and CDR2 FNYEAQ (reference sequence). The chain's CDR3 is CASSLAGSYEQYF. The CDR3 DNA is TGTGCTAGCAGCTTAGCGGGGTCTTACGAGCAGTACTTC. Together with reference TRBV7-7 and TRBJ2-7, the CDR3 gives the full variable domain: GAGVSQSPRYKVTKRGQDVTLRCDPISSHATLYWYQQALGQGPEFLTYFNYEAQPDKSGLPSDRFSAERPEGSISTLTIQRTEQRDSAMYRCASSLAGSYEQYFGPGTRLTVT.

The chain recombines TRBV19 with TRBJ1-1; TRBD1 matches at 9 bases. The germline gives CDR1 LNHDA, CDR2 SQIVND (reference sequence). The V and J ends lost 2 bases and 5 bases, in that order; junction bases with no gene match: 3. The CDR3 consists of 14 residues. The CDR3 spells CASSITDRGTEAFF. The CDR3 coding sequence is TGTGCCAGTAGTATAACGGACAGGGGAACTGAAGCTTTCTTT.

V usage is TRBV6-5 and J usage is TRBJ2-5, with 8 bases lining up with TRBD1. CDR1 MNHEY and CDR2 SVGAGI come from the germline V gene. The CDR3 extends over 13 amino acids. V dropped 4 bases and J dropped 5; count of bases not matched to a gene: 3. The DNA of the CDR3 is TGTGCCAGCAGTTCCTACAGGGGGGAGACCCAGTACTTC. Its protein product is CASSSYRGETQYF.

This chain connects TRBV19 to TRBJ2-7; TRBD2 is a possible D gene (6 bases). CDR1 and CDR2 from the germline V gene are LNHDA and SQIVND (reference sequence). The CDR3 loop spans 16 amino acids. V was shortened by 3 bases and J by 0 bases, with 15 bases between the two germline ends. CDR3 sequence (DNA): TGTGCCAGTAGTATCATAGGAGGGGCGAGCTCCTACGAGCAGTACTTC. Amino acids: CASSIIGGASSYEQYF.

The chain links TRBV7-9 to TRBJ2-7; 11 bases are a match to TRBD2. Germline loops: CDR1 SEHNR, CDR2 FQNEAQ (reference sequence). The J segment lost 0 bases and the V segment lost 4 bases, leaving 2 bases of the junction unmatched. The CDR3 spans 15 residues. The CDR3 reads CASSSTSGSSYEQYF. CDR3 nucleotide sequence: TGTGCCAGCAGCTCAACTAGCGGGAGCTCCTACGAGCAGTACTTC.

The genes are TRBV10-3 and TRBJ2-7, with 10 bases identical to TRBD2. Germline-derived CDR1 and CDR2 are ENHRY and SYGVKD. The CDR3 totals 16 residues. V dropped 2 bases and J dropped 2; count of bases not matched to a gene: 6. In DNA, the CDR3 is TGTGCCATCAGTGAGGAACATAGCGGGAGGACCTACGAGCAGTACTTC. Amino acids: CAISEEHSGRTYEQYF.

CDR3 DNA sequence: TGTGCCAGTAGTATGTCGGGGTACACCGGGGAGCTGTTTTTT. It is translated as CASSMSGYTGELFF. This rearrangement joins TRBV19 to TRBJ2-2, with D tentatively TRBD2 (5 bases). CDR1 is LNHDA, CDR2 SQIVND, per germline (reference sequence). The CDR3 consists of 14 residues. The V end lost 3 bases, the J end lost 3 bases, and 8 bases lay between the germline ends.

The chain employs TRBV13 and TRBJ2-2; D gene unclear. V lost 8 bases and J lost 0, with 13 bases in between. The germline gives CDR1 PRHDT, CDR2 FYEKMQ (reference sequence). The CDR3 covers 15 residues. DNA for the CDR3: TGTGCCAGCCGGCTTACTGGATCGAACACCGGGGAGCTGTTTTTT. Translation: CASRLTGSNTGELFF.